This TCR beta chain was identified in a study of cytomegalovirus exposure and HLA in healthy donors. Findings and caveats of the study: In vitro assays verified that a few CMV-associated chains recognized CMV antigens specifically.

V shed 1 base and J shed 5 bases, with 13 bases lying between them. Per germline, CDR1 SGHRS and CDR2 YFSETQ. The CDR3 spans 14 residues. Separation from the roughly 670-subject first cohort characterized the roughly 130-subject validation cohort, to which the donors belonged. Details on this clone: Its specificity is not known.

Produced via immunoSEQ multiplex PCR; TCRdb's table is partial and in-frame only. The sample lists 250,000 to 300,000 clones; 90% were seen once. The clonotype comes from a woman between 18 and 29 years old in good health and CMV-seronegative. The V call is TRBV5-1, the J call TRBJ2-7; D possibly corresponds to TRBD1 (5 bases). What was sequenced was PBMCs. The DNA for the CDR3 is TGCGCCAGCAGCTTGTATCAGGGATTGGACGAGCAGTACTTC. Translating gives CASSLYQGLDEQYF. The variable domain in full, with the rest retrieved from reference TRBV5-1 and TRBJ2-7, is KAGVTQTPRYLIKTRGQQVTLSCSPISGHRSVSWYQQTPGQGLQFLFEYFSETQRNKGNFPGRFSGRQFSNSRSEMNVSTLELGDSALYLCASSLYQGLDEQYFGPGTRLTVT.